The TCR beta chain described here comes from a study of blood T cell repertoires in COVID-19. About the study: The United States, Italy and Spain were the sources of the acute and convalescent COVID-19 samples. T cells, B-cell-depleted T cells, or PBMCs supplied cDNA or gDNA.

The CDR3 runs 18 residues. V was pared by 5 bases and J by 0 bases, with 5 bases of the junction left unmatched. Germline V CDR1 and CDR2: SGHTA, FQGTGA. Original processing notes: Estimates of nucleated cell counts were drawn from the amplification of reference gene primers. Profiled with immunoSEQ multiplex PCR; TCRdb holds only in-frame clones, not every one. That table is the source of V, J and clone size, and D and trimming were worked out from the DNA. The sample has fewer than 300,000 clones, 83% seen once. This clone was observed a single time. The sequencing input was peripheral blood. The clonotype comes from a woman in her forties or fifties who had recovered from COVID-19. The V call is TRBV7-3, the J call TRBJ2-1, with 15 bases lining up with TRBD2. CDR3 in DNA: TGTGCCAGCAGCCCCCGGACTAGCGGGGGGGCCTCCTACAATGAGCAGTTCTTC. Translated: CASSPRTSGGASYNEQFF.